Each of the 22 T cell receptor beta chains below was sequenced from the same sample in a study of shared clonotypes between healthy human individuals. The method was immunoSEQ multiplex PCR; TCRdb's version includes in-frame clones alone and lacks a portion of them. The repertoire holds 550,000 to 700,000 clones, 73% seen once, with 1.5% to 2% in the top ten. The specimen sequenced was memory CD4+ T cells sorted from blood. Subset meaning: CD45RA-negative fraction. Receptor source: a young woman in good health.

In its sample, this clone was seen once. The chain employs TRBV7-2 and TRBJ2-7, with D possibly matching TRBD2 (6 bases). Germline V gene sequence: CDR1 SGHTA, CDR2 FQGNSA. V gave up 5 bases and J gave up 2 bases, with 22 bases separating them. The CDR3 contains 17 residues. The CDR3 loop reads CASSIRWGTGVPYEQYF. The CDR3 DNA sequence: TGTGCCAGCAGCATAAGGTGGGGGACTGGGGTCCCCTACGAGCAGTACTTC. Together with reference TRBV7-2 and TRBJ2-7, the CDR3 gives the full variable domain: GAGVSQSPSNKVTEKGKDVELRCDPISGHTALYWYRQSLGQGLEFLIYFQGNSAPDKSGLPSDRFSAERTGGSVSTLTIQRTQQEDSAVYLCASSIRWGTGVPYEQYFGPGTRLTVT.

The chain uses TRBV13 and TRBJ1-2; D not resolved. The CDR3 extends over 14 amino acids. V gave up 5 bases and J gave up 4 bases, with 14 bases separating them. The V gene's germline CDR1 is PRHDT and CDR2 FYEKMQ (reference sequence). CDR3 residues: CASSRETEGYGYTF. CDR3 DNA: TGTGCCAGCAGCCGGGAAACGGAGGGCTATGGCTACACCTTC.

V usage is TRBV2 and J usage is TRBJ1-4, with D unresolved. The CDR3 loop spans 15 amino acids. Per germline, CDR1 SNHLY and CDR2 FYNNEI. Trimming took off 6 bases at V and 8 bases at J, with 19 bases between the two ends. The DNA of the CDR3 is TGTGCCAGCAGCGTTGACCGCGCTGATTGGGAAAAACTGTTTTTT. Translated: CASSVDRADWEKLFF.

The genes are TRBV5-1 and TRBJ2-7; no reliable D call. This CDR3 comprises 14 residues. V lost 4 bases to trimming and J lost 2 bases, with 13 bases between them. Germline V lookup: CDR1 SGHRS, CDR2 YFSETQ. The CDR3 DNA follows: TGCGCCAGCAGCGCAGAGGTTTTCGCCTACGAGCAGTACTTC. This translates into CASSAEVFAYEQYF.

V and J are TRBV29-1 and TRBJ2-5; 8 positions agree with TRBD1. TRBJ2-7 matches the DNA end more closely, so the J call is doubtful. The CDR3 spans 12 residues. The germline V gene has CDR1 SQVTM and CDR2 ANQGSEA. CDR3 in amino acids: CSVQQGAYEQYF. CDR3 bases: TGCAGCGTGCAACAGGGGGCCTACGAGCAGTACTTC.

The chain links TRBV5-1 to TRBJ2-7; tentatively, D is TRBD1 (6 bases). This CDR3 region has 13 residues. Per the germline V gene, CDR1 is SGHRS and CDR2 is YFSETQ. The V end was cut by 0 bases, the J end by 3 bases, with 7 bases between. In DNA form, the CDR3 reads TGCGCCAGCAGCTTGGGGGGGCGCTACGAGCAGTACTTC. Its translation is CASSLGGRYEQYF. The complete variable domain, with remaining parts taken from reference TRBV5-1 and TRBJ2-7, reads KAGVTQTPRYLIKTRGQQVTLSCSPISGHRSVSWYQQTPGQGLQFLFEYFSETQRNKGNFPGRFSGRQFSNSRSEMNVSTLELGDSALYLCASSLGGRYEQYFGPGTRLTVT.

This clone was observed a handful of times. This same CDR3 is encoded by further DNA sequences in the sample. V is TRBV19 and J is TRBJ2-7, with D possibly being TRBD1 (6 bases). V was shortened by 5 bases and J by 5 bases, with 19 bases between the two germline ends. Per the germline V gene, CDR1 is LNHDA and CDR2 is SQIVND (reference sequence). This CDR3 has 15 residues. DNA of the CDR3: TGTGCCAGTAGTGCCGGACAGACGGTGCTTGACGAGCAGTACTTC. Its translation is CASSAGQTVLDEQYF.

This chain connects TRBV5-1 to TRBJ2-5; D possibly corresponds to TRBD1 (5 bases). The CDR3 loop spans 14 amino acids. V was trimmed by 0 bases and J by 1 base, leaving 7 bases between them. The germline gives CDR1 SGHRS, CDR2 YFSETQ. CDR3 bases: TGCGCCAGCAGCTTGGACAGGACCCAAGAGACCCAGTACTTC. It yields the protein CASSLDRTQETQYF.

This rearrangement joins TRBV6-1 to TRBJ1-1; D unclear. The V end was cut by 5 bases, the J end by 0 bases, with 7 bases between. Germline assignment: CDR1 MNHNS and CDR2 SASEGT. The CDR3 has 13 residues. DNA of the CDR3: TGTGCCAGCAGTTCGGGTTTGAACACTGAAGCTTTCTTT. Translated, it gives CASSSGLNTEAFF.

The chain links TRBV6-5 to TRBJ2-7; 7 positions match TRBD1. The CDR3 is made up of 15 amino acids. Germline trimming cut 0 bases from V and 1 base from J; bases unmatched to any gene: 3. Germline assignment: CDR1 MNHEY and CDR2 SVGAGI. The CDR3 loop is CASSYSGTVSYEQYF. The DNA for the CDR3 is TGTGCCAGCAGTTACTCTGGGACAGTTTCCTACGAGCAGTACTTC.

This clone came up once. A clone one base away is much larger, so this may be a read error. This CDR3 is also generated by other DNA sequences in the sample. The chain uses TRBV5-1 and TRBJ1-3; 7 bases are a match to TRBD1. Germline V gives CDR1 SGHRS, CDR2 YFSETQ. This CDR3 comprises 15 residues. V dropped 0 bases and J dropped 3; count of bases not matched to a gene: 3. The CDR3 loop reads CASSLGDRDGNTIYF. CDR3 DNA sequence: TGCGCCAGCAGCTTGGGTGACAGGGATGGAAACACCATATATTTT.

The rearrangement links TRBV30 to TRBJ2-7; D perhaps matches TRBD2 (6 bases). From germline, CDR1 is GTSNPN and CDR2 SVGIG (reference sequence). V lost 4 bases to trimming and J lost 6 bases, with 16 bases between them. This CDR3 has 13 residues. The CDR3 is CAWNQEGLREQYF. CDR3 DNA: TGTGCCTGGAATCAGGAGGGCTTGCGCGAGCAGTACTTC.

The chain carries TRBV28 and TRBJ2-7; TRBD2 agrees at 8 bases. The CDR3 has 15 residues. Looked up from germline, CDR1 is MDHEN and CDR2 is SYDVKM. After removal of 5 bases from V and 0 bases from J, the junction contained 6 bases not matched to a gene. CDR3 residues: CASSGSGTSSYEQYF. CDR3 bases: TGTGCCAGCAGTGGTAGCGGGACAAGCTCCTACGAGCAGTACTTC.

In its sample, this clone was seen once. The chain has TRBV27 and TRBJ2-7; 11 positions agree with TRBD2. The germline gives CDR1 MNHEY, CDR2 SMNVEV (reference sequence). The CDR3 is 14 amino acids. V lost 6 bases, J lost 2 bases, and 3 bases stayed unmatched. The CDR3 DNA follows: TGTGCCAGCAGACTAGCGGGGGAAGCCTACGAGCAGTACTTC. Protein sequence: CASRLAGEAYEQYF.

A few counts support this clone. The rearrangement uses TRBV5-5 and TRBJ1-4; D gene ambiguous. Per germline, CDR1 SGHKS and CDR2 YYEKEE (reference sequence). Deletions cut 2 bases from V and 7 bases from J, with 6 bases between. The CDR3 runs to 12 residues. The CDR3 DNA reads as TGTGCCAGCAGCTTCGGTGGTGAAAAACTGTTTTTT. Amino acids: CASSFGGEKLFF.

The chain joins TRBV6-1 to TRBJ2-3; a possible D gene is TRBD1 (5 bases). The V gene lost 8 bases and the J gene lost 2 bases, with 11 bases spanning the gap. The CDR3 length is 13 residues. Germline loops: CDR1 MNHNS, CDR2 SASEGT. CDR3 sequence: CASGAANTDTQYF. The DNA of the CDR3 is TGTGCCAGCGGGGCAGCCAACACAGATACGCAGTATTTT.

The chain couples TRBV5-1 to TRBJ2-7; D is unclear. V lost 4 bases to trimming and J lost 0 bases, with 14 bases between them. Germline loops: CDR1 SGHRS, CDR2 YFSETQ. This CDR3 is built from 15 residues. CDR3 in amino acids: CASSPQTSSSYEQYF. DNA of the CDR3: TGCGCCAGCAGCCCCCAGACGAGCAGCTCCTACGAGCAGTACTTC.

A word on this clone: A much more abundant neighbour one base away suggests this may be a read error. V usage is TRBV11-1 and J usage is TRBJ2-1; D not certain. The CDR3 runs to 11 residues. V was shortened by 5 bases and J by 4 bases, with 3 bases between the two germline ends. CDR1 is SGHAT, CDR2 FQDESV, per germline (reference sequence). CDR3 bases: TGTGCCAGCAGCGGTTACAATGAGCAGTTCTTC. It codes for CASSGYNEQFF. Drawing the rest from reference TRBV11-1 and TRBJ2-1, the complete variable domain is EAEVAQSPRYKITEKSQAVAFWCDPISGHATLYWYRQILGQGPELLVQFQDESVVDDSQLPKDRFSAERLKGVDSTLKIQPAELGDSAMYLCASSGYNEQFFGPGTRLTVL.

V and J are TRBV25-1 and TRBJ2-1; 11 nucleotides line up with TRBD2. The CDR3 loop spans 17 amino acids. Per germline, CDR1 MGHDK and CDR2 SYGVNS. V was pared by 6 bases and J by 10 bases, with 17 bases of the junction left unmatched. DNA of the CDR3: TGTGCCAGCAGCCCCACTAGCGGGAGTTCGCCCTCAGAAGAGCAGTTCTTC. It yields the protein CASSPTSGSSPSEEQFF. Using reference TRBV25-1 and TRBJ2-1 for the parts outside the CDR3, the full variable domain is EADIYQTPRYLVIGTGKKITLECSQTMGHDKMYWYQQDPGMELHLIHYSYGVNSTEKGDLSSESTVSRIRTEHFPLTLESARPSHTSQYLCASSPTSGSSPSEEQFFGPGTRLTVL.

This chain joins TRBV6-1 and TRBJ2-7, with a tentative D call TRBD1 (6 bases). Germline V lookup: CDR1 MNHNS, CDR2 SASEGT. Trimming shortened V by 5 bases and J by 3 bases, and 11 bases separated the two germline ends. The CDR3 is 13 amino acids. In nucleotides, the CDR3 is TGTGCCAGCAGTCACCAAGGGGGCTACGAGCAGTACTTC. This translates into CASSHQGGYEQYF.

This chain connects TRBV11-2 to TRBJ1-2; TRBD1 matches at 10 bases. J gave up 5 bases and V 6 bases, and 12 bases lay outside the gene matches. Germline V gene lookup returns CDR1 SGHAT and CDR2 FQNNGV. The CDR3 runs 16 residues. CDR3: CASRRPGTGDGYGYTF. The CDR3 DNA sequence: TGTGCCAGCAGGCGTCCCGGGACAGGGGACGGTTATGGCTACACCTTC. The full variable domain, with the rest looked up from reference TRBV11-2 and TRBJ1-2, is EAGVAQSPRYKIIEKRQSVAFWCNPISGHATLYWYQQILGQGPKLLIQFQNNGVVDDSQLPKDRFSAERLKGVDSTLKIQPAKLEDSAVYLCASRRPGTGDGYGYTFGSGTRLTVV.

The chain employs TRBV6-5 and TRBJ1-1, with D unresolved. V lost 2 bases to trimming and J lost 4 bases, with 11 bases between them. Germline V lookup: CDR1 MNHEY, CDR2 SVGAGI. CDR3 length equals 14 residues. The CDR3 protein is CASSYREEFTEAFF. Written as DNA, the CDR3 is TGTGCCAGCAGTTACAGGGAGGAATTCACTGAAGCTTTCTTT.